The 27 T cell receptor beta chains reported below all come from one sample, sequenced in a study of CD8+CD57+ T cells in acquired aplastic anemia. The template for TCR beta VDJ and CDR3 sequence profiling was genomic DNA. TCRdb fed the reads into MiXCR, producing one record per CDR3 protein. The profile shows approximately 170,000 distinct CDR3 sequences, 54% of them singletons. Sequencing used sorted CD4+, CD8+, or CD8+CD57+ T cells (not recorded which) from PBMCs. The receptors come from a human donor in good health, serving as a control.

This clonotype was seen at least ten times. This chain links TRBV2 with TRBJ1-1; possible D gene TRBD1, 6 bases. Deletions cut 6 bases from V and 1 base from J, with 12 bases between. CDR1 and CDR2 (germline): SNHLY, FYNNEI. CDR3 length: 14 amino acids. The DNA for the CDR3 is TGTGCCAGCAGACCAGGGGAGGGGAACACTGAAGCTTTCTTT. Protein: CASRPGEGNTEAFF.

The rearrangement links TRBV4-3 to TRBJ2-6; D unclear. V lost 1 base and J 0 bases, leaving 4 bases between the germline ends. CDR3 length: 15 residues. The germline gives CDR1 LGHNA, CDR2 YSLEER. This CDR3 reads CASSQGTSGANVLTF. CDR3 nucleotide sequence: TGCGCCAGCAGCCAAGGGACCTCTGGGGCCAACGTCCTGACTTTC.

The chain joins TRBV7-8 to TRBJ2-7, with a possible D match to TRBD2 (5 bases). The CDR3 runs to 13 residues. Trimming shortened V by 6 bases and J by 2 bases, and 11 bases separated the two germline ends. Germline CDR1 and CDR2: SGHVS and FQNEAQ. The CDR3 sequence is CASSRLATYEQYF. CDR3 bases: TGTGCCAGCAGTCGCCTAGCTACCTACGAGCAGTACTTC.

The CDR3 here is CASSPTRYGYTF. The CDR3 coding sequence is TGTGCCAGCAGCCCCACAAGATATGGCTACACCTTC. The chain is built from TRBV11-2 and TRBJ1-2; no definite D call. From germline, CDR1 is SGHAT and CDR2 FQNNGV. Trimming took off 5 bases at V and 5 bases at J, with 9 bases between the two ends. This CDR3 comprises 12 residues.

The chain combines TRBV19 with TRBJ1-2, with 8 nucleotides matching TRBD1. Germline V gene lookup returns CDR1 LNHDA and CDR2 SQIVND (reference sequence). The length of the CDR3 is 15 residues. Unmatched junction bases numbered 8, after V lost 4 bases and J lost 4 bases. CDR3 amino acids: CASSTTAGTGYGYTF. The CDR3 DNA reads TGTGCCAGTAGTACAACCGCTGGGACAGGCTATGGCTACACCTTC. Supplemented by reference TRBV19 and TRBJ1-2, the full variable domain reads DGGITQSPKYLFRKEGQNVTLSCEQNLNHDAMYWYRQDPGQGLRLIYYSQIVNDFQKGDIAEGYSVSREKKESFPLTVTSAQKNPTAFYLCASSTTAGTGYGYTFGSGTRLTVV.

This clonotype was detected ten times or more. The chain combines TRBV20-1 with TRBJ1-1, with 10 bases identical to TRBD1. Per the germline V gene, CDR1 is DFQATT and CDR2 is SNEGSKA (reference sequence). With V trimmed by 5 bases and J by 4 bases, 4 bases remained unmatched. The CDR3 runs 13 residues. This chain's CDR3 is CSAERQGATEAFF. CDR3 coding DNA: TGCAGTGCTGAGAGACAGGGGGCCACTGAAGCTTTCTTT.

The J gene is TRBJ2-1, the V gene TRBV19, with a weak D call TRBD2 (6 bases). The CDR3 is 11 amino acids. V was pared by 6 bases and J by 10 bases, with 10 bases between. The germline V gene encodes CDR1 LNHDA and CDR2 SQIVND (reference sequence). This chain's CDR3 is CASRQAGEQFF. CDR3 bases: TGTGCCAGTAGGCAGGCGGGAGAGCAGTTCTTC.

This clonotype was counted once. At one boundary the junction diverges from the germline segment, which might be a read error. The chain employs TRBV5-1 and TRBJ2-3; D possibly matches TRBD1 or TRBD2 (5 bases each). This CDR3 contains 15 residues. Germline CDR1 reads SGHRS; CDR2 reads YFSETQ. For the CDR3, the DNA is TGTGCCAGCAGCCAAGATTCGCTGGGGGCAGATACGCAGTATTTT. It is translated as CASSQDSLGADTQYF.

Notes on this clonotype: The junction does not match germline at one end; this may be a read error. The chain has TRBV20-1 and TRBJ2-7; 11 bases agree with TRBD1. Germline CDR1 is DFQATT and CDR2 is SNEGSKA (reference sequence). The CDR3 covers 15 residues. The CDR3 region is CSAREGQGDSDEQYF. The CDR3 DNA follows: TGCAGTGCTAGAGAGGGACAGGGGGACTCCGACGAGCAGTACTTC.

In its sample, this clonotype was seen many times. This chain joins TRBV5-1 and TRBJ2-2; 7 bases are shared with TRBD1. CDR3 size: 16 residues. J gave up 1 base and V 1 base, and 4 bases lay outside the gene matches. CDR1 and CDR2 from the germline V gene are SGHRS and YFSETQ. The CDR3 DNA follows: TGCGCCAGCAGCTTGATGGGACAGAGGAACACCGGGGAGCTGTTTTTT. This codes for CASSLMGQRNTGELFF. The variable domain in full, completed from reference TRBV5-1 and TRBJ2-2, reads KAGVTQTPRYLIKTRGQQVTLSCSPISGHRSVSWYQQTPGQGLQFLFEYFSETQRNKGNFPGRFSGRQFSNSRSEMNVSTLELGDSALYLCASSLMGQRNTGELFFGEGSRLTVL.

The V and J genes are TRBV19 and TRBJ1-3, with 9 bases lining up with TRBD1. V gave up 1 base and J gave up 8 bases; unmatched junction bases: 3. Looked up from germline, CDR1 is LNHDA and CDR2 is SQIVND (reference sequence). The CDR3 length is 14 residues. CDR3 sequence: CASSIAGTGHTIYF. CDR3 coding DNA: TGTGCCAGTAGTATAGCCGGGACAGGGCACACCATATATTTT.

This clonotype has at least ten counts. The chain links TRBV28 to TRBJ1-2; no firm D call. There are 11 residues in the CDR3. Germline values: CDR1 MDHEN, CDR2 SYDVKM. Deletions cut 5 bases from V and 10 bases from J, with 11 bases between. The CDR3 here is CASSQYKSYTF. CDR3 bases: TGTGCCAGCAGTCAATATAAATCCTACACCTTC.

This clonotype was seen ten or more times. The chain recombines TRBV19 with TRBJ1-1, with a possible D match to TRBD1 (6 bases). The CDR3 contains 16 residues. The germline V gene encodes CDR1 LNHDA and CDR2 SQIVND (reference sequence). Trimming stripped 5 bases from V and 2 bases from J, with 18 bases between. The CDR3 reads CASSRGAGLENTEAFF. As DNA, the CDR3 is TGTGCCAGTAGTCGGGGGGCAGGGTTGGAAAACACTGAAGCTTTCTTT.

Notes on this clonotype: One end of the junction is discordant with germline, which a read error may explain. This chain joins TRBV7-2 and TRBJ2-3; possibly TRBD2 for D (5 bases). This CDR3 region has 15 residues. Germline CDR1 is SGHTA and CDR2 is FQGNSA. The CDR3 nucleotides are TGTGCCAGCAGCCTTCGAAGGGCTAGCACGGATACGCAGTATTTT. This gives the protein CASSLRRASTDTQYF. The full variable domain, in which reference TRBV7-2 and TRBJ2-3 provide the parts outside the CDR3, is GAGVSQSPSNKVTEKGKDVELRCDPISGHTALYWYRQSLGQGLEFLIYFQGNSAPDKSGLPSDRFSAERTGGSVSTLTIQRTQQEDSAVYLCASSLRRASTDTQYFGPGTRLTVL.

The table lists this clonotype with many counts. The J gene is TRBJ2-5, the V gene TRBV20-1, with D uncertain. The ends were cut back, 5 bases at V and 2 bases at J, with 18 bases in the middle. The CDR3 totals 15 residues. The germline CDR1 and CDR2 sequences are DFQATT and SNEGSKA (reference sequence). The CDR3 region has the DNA TGCAGTGCTGACCCTCCTCTTAGGAGACAAGAGACCCAGTACTTC. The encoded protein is CSADPPLRRQETQYF.

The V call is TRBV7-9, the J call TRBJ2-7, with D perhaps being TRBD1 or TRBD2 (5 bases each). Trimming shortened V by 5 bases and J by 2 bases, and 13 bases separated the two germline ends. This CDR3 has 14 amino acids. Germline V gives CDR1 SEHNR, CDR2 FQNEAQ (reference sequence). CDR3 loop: CASSLGLGAYEQYF. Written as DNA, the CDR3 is TGTGCCAGCAGCCTTGGTCTGGGGGCCTACGAGCAGTACTTC.

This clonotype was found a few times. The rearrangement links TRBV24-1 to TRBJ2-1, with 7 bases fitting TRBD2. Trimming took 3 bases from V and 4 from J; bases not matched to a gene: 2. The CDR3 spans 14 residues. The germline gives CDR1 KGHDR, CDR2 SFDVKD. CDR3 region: CATSDGDYYNEQFF. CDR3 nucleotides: TGTGCCACCAGTGATGGGGACTATTACAATGAGCAGTTCTTC.

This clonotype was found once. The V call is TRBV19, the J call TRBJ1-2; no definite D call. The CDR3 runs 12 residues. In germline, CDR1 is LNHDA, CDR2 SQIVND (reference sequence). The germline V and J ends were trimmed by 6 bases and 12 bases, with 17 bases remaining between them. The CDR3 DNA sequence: TGTGCCAGTAGCCTCGGGTCGCATGGAAACACCTTC. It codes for CASSLGSHGNTF.

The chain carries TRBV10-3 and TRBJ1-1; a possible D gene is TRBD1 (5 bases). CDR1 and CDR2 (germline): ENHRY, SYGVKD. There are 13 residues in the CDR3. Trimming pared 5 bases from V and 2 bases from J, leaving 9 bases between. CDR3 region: CAISMTVNTEAFF. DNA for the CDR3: TGTGCCATCAGTATGACAGTAAACACTGAAGCTTTCTTT.

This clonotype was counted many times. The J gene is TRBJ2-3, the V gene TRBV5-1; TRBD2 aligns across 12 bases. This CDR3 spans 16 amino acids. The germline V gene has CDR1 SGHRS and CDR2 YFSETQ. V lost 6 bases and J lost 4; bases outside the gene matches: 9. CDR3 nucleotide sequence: TGCGCCAGCACCCCGACTAGCGGGGGTGGGGCAGATACGCAGTATTTT. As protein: CASTPTSGGGADTQYF.

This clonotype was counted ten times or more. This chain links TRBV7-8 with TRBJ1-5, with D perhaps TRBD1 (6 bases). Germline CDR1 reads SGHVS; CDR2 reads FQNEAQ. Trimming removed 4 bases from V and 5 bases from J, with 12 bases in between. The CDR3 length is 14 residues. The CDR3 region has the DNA TGTGCCAGCAGCTATCAGGGGATCGATCAGCCCCAGCATTTT. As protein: CASSYQGIDQPQHF.

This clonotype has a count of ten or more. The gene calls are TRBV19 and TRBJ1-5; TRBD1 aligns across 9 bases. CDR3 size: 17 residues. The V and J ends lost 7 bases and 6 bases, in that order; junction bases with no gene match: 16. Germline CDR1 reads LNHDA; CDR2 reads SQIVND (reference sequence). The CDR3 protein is CASKPWSGQGTSQPQHF. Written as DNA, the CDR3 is TGTGCCAGTAAACCCTGGTCGGGACAGGGTACAAGTCAGCCCCAGCATTTT.

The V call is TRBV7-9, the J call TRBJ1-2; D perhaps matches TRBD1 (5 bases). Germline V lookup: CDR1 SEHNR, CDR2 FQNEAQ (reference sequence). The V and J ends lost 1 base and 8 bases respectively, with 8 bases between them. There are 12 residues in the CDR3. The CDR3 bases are TGTGCCAGCAGCTTAGGACAGTTCGGCTACACCTTC. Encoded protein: CASSLGQFGYTF.

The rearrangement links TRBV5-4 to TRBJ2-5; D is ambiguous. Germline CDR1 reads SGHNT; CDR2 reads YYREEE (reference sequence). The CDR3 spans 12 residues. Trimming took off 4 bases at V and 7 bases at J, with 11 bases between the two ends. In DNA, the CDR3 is TGTGCCAGCAGCCGACACATAGGGACCCAGTACTTC. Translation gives CASSRHIGTQYF.

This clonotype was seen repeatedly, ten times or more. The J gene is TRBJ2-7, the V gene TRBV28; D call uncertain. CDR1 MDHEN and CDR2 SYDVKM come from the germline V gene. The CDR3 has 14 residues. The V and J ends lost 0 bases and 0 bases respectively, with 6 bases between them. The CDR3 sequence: CASSLWSRSYEQYF. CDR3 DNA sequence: TGTGCCAGCAGTTTATGGTCGCGCTCCTACGAGCAGTACTTC.

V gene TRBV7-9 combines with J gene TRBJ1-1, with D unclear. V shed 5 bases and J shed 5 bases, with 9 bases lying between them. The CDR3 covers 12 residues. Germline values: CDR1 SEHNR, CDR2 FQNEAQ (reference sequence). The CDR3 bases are TGTGCCAGCAGCCCCTCTAGGACTGAAGCTTTCTTT. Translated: CASSPSRTEAFF.

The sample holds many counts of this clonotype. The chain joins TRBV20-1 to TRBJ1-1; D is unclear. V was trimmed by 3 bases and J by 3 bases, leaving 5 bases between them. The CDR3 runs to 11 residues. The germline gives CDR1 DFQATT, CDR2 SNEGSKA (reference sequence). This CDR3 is CSASPDTEAFF. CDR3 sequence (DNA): TGCAGTGCTAGCCCTGACACTGAAGCTTTCTTT.